The 14 T cell receptor beta chains below were found in one sample sequenced in a study of OX40 agonist ivuxolimab in advanced cancers. The assay was immunoSEQ multiplex PCR, and TCRdb's table has in-frame clones only and misses some. The data hold tens of thousands of clones, with 75% to 90% observed a single time. Sequences were derived from CD4+ or CD8+ T cells sorted from blood, sampled in a trial of the OX40 agonist ivuxolimab. The receptors stem from an adult with an advanced solid tumor such as melanoma, head and neck, liver or kidney cancer.

This sequence joins TRBV4-3 and TRBJ2-3, with D hard to call. Trimming took 0 bases from V and 6 from J, leaving 13 bases between them. The germline gives CDR1 LGHNA, CDR2 YSLEER. This CDR3 comprises 15 residues. Here the CDR3 reads CASSQEAPPGDTQYF. DNA of the CDR3: TGCGCCAGCAGCCAAGAGGCTCCCCCTGGGGATACGCAGTATTTT.

As DNA, the CDR3 is TGTGCCAGTCTAAACCGGCAGGTTTCGAACACTGAAGCTTTCTTT. Protein sequence: CASLNRQVSNTEAFF. This chain connects TRBV28 to TRBJ1-1; D unresolved. This CDR3 is 15 amino acids long. The germline gives CDR1 MDHEN, CDR2 SYDVKM. V shed 9 bases and J shed 1 base, with 18 bases lying between them.

The chain recombines TRBV11-3 with TRBJ2-2, with D possibly TRBD2 on 6 matching bases. V lost 5 bases, J lost 6 bases, and 10 bases lay in between. Per germline, CDR1 SGHNT and CDR2 YENEEA. CDR3 size: 13 residues. The CDR3 nucleotides read TGTGCCAGCAGCGTACTAGCATCCGGGGAGCTGTTTTTT. Its protein is CASSVLASGELFF. The variable domain in full, with the rest retrieved from reference TRBV11-3 and TRBJ2-2, is EAGVVQSPRYKIIEKKQPVAFWCNPISGHNTLYWYLQNLGQGPELLIRYENEEAVDDSQLPKDRFSAERLKGVDSTLKIQPAELGDSAVYLCASSVLASGELFFGEGSRLTVL.

The chain is built from TRBV30 and TRBJ2-2, with 11 bases lining up with TRBD2. V was clipped by 3 bases and J by 5 bases; unmatched bases: 5. The CDR3 length is 15 residues. The germline gives CDR1 GTSNPN, CDR2 SVGIG (reference sequence). The CDR3 coding sequence is TGTGCCTGGAGCATCGGGACTAGCGGTACCGGGGAGCTGTTTTTT. It yields the protein CAWSIGTSGTGELFF.

The chain employs TRBV2 and TRBJ2-7; D tentatively reads TRBD1 or TRBD2 (5 bases each). V was shortened by 6 bases and J by 6 bases, with 12 bases between the two germline ends. The CDR3 spans 12 residues. Germline V gives CDR1 SNHLY, CDR2 FYNNEI. The CDR3 DNA reads as TGTGCCAGCAGATCTCTTGGGGGCGAGCAGTACTTC. It specifies CASRSLGGEQYF.

The CDR3 DNA sequence: TGTGCCAGCCAACAGGGGGCATCCTACGAGCAGTACTTC. Protein product: CASQQGASYEQYF. This chain uses TRBV21-1 with TRBJ2-7; TRBD1, the table's D call, lacks a check against the DNA. TRBV21-1 is a listed pseudogene. The CDR3 is 13 amino acids.

The rearrangement links TRBV29-1 to TRBJ2-7; the D gene could be TRBD1 or TRBD2 (5 bases each). V was cut by 4 bases and J by 2 bases, with 12 bases left in between. Germline V gene sequence: CDR1 SQVTM, CDR2 ANQGSEA. This CDR3 comprises 13 residues. The CDR3 region has the DNA TGCAGCGTTGCTCGGGGCAACCCCTACGAGCAGTACTTC. It yields the protein CSVARGNPYEQYF.

The chain uses TRBV5-4 and TRBJ1-4; TRBD1 agrees at 10 bases. CDR1 is SGHNT, CDR2 YYREEE, per germline (reference sequence). CDR3 length equals 18 residues. The J segment lost 0 bases and the V segment lost 4 bases, leaving 9 bases of the junction unmatched. The CDR3, as DNA: TGTGCCAGCAGCGGCGGACAGGGGGACACTGCAACTAATGAAAAACTGTTTTTT. Amino acids: CASSGGQGDTATNEKLFF.

The count of this clone is one. The chain has TRBV30 and TRBJ1-6, with no clear D. Trimming stripped 0 bases from V and 5 bases from J, with 5 bases between. Germline V gene lookup returns CDR1 GTSNPN and CDR2 SVGIG (reference sequence). The CDR3 contains 13 residues. DNA of the CDR3: TGTGCCTGGAGTGTGGAAGATAATTCACCCCTCCACTTT. Translating it yields CAWSVEDNSPLHF. The entire variable domain, with the rest obtained from reference TRBV30 and TRBJ1-6, is as follows: SQTIHQWPATLVQPVGSPLSLECTVEGTSNPNLYWYRQAAGRGLQLLFYSVGIGQISSEVPQNLSASRPQDRQFILSSKKLLLSDSGFYLCAWSVEDNSPLHFGNGTRLTVT.

This clone was seen only once. The chain recombines TRBV5-8 with TRBJ1-3, with unresolved D. The CDR3 covers 14 residues. V lost 3 bases to trimming and J lost 3 bases, with 10 bases between them. Germline-derived CDR1 and CDR2 are SGHTS and YDEGEE. CDR3 sequence (DNA): TGTGCCAGCAGCTCCTGGGAAAGTGGAAACACCATATATTTT. Translating it yields CASSSWESGNTIYF.

The rearrangement uses TRBV5-4 and TRBJ2-7; TRBD1 matches at 10 bases. This CDR3 comprises 14 residues. With V trimmed by 2 bases and J by 9 bases, 8 bases remained unmatched. Germline CDR1 reads SGHNT; CDR2 reads YYREEE (reference sequence). The CDR3 DNA follows: TGTGCCAGCAGCTTTTCCGGGACAGGGGCGCGGCAGTACTTC. Amino acids: CASSFSGTGARQYF. Looking up the rest from reference TRBV5-4 and TRBJ2-7 gives the full variable domain: ETGVTQSPTHLIKTRGQQVTLRCSSQSGHNTVSWYQQALGQGPQFIFQYYREEENGRGNFPPRFSGLQFPNYSSELNVNALELDDSALYLCASSFSGTGARQYFGPGTRLTVT.

CDR3 nucleotide sequence: TGCAGCGTCGCGAGGGGGCCGAGCTACACCTTC. Residues: CSVARGPSYTF. The V and J genes are TRBV29-1 and TRBJ1-2, with 7 positions matching TRBD1. This CDR3 contains 11 residues. The germline CDR1 and CDR2 sequences are SQVTM and ANQGSEA. V shed 6 bases, J shed 9 bases, and the junction held 7 bases outside the gene matches.

The chain links TRBV10-3 to TRBJ2-2, with 7 bases aligning to TRBD2. This CDR3 spans 15 amino acids. Losses at the gene ends were 11 bases for V and 0 bases for J; bases not matched to a gene: 9. Germline V gene lookup returns CDR1 ENHRY and CDR2 SYGVKD. CDR3 amino acids: CALARDYPNTGELFF. The DNA of the CDR3 is TGTGCCCTCGCCCGGGACTACCCGAACACCGGGGAGCTGTTTTTT.

The CDR3 nucleotides are TGTGCCAGCACCCCTCCCTCCGGGGCCTACGAGCAGTACTTC. This sequence encodes CASTPPSGAYEQYF. The chain carries TRBV28 and TRBJ2-7; D is perhaps TRBD2 (5 bases). V was cut by 7 bases and J by 2 bases, with 15 bases left in between. This CDR3 is 14 amino acids long. CDR1 and CDR2 (germline): MDHEN, SYDVKM.